This T cell receptor (beta chain) was profiled in a study of T-cell memory formation after mild COVID-19. Each CDR3 protein gets one entry after TCRdb re-called the 5' RACE reads with MiXCR. The sample records roughly 260,000 distinct CDR3 sequences, roughly 15% being singletons. Worth noting for this clonotype: The target antigen is unknown.

Trimming removed 2 bases at V and 4 bases at J, with 14 bases between. The CDR3 runs to 16 residues. Germline CDR1 and CDR2: KGHDR and SFDVKD. Study outcomes and limitations: Clones contracting across day 15 to 85 had a balanced CD4/CD8 profile; later expanding clones leaned CD4+. Still unconfirmed is whether the second-wave clones peaking on day 37 recognized SARS-CoV-2. Pre-infection memory showed some responding clones, and this suggested that cross-reactive memory joined.

The sequenced sample consisted of PBMCs or a T cell subset sorted from them (not recorded which). The chain is built from TRBV24-1 and TRBJ2-1; perhaps TRBD1 as D (6 bases). This clonotype originated in a man between 18 and 29 years old who had mild COVID-19 (a few samples of this study predate the infection). Cell type and time point are not known. CDR3 bases: TGTGCCACCAGTGATTCCAGGGGCGCGGTATACAATGAGCAGTTCTTC. It specifies CATSDSRGAVYNEQFF.